The 9 T cell receptor beta chains below all came from one sample that was sequenced in a study of T cells in Graves' hyperthyroidism and ophthalmopathy. TCR beta CDR3 regions were amplified from RNA. First-round RT-PCR of the TCR CDR3 relied on the HTBI primer set. TCRdb re-called the multiplex PCR reads through MiXCR, storing one row per CDR3 protein. The sample holds some 720,000 distinct CDR3 sequences, less than 20% seen once. Sequencing was done on a sample of blood. The source is a man between 18 and 35 years old with Graves' hyperthyroidism.

This clonotype has a count of ten or more. This chain uses TRBV2 with TRBJ2-3; D unresolved. Per the germline V gene, CDR1 is SNHLY and CDR2 is FYNNEI. The germline V and J ends were trimmed by 3 bases and 0 bases, with 7 bases remaining between them. CDR3 length equals 14 residues. CDR3 nucleotides: TGTGCCAGCAGTGAGGTGCCTAGCACAGATACGCAGTATTTT. Translating it yields CASSEVPSTDTQYF.

There are a few counts of this clonotype. This chain connects TRBV7-2 to TRBJ2-1, with 8 positions matching TRBD2. CDR1 SGHTA and CDR2 FQGNSA come from the germline V gene. This CDR3 is 17 amino acids long. V dropped 5 bases and J dropped 0; count of bases not matched to a gene: 9. CDR3: CASSPSTLADSYNEQFF. Written as DNA, the CDR3 is TGTGCCAGCAGCCCATCCACACTAGCGGACTCCTACAATGAGCAGTTCTTC.

This chain links TRBV10-3 with TRBJ1-6; 8 bases agree with TRBD1. This CDR3 region has 15 residues. With V trimmed by 1 base and J by 8 bases, 4 bases remained unmatched. Per germline, CDR1 ENHRY and CDR2 SYGVKD. The CDR3: CAISEFGQGHSPLHF. The CDR3 DNA reads TGTGCCATCAGTGAGTTTGGACAGGGACATTCACCCCTCCACTTT.

This clonotype was counted at least ten times. The CDR3 loop is CASTPGLAVAKNIQYF. CDR3 DNA sequence: TGTGCCAGCACCCCCGGACTGGCTGTAGCCAAAAACATTCAGTACTTC. The chain joins TRBV5-8 to TRBJ2-4, with a possible D match to TRBD2 (5 bases). This CDR3 spans 16 amino acids. V was shortened by 6 bases and J by 0 bases, with 16 bases between the two germline ends. From germline, CDR1 is SGHTS and CDR2 YDEGEE.

The chain couples TRBV25-1 to TRBJ2-1; TRBD1 agrees at 8 bases. V trimming: 2 bases; J trimming: 4 bases; junction bases outside the gene matches: 4. The CDR3 loop spans 15 amino acids. Germline V gene lookup returns CDR1 MGHDK and CDR2 SYGVNS. The CDR3 nucleotides are TGTGCCAGCAGTGAACAGGGGGCGTTTTACAATGAGCAGTTCTTC. This gives the protein CASSEQGAFYNEQFF.

This clonotype was detected many times. The chain employs TRBV7-2 and TRBJ1-5; D is perhaps TRBD1 (5 bases). This CDR3 region has 14 residues. Trimming left V 1 base short and J 5 bases short, with 9 bases between. Per germline, CDR1 SGHTA and CDR2 FQGNSA. CDR3 in amino acids: CASSLVQGDQPQHF. The DNA of the CDR3 is TGTGCCAGCAGCTTAGTTCAGGGTGATCAGCCCCAGCATTTT.

This clonotype was picked up a small number of times. One base away lies a much larger clone, so this may be a sequencing read error. This sequence joins TRBV11-2 and TRBJ2-1; 9 bases align to TRBD2. The V gene's germline CDR1 is SGHAT and CDR2 FQNNGV. The CDR3 runs 15 residues. V trimming: 4 bases; J trimming: 7 bases; junction bases outside the gene matches: 8. CDR3: CASSSTGGRANEQFF. CDR3 DNA: TGTGCCAGCAGCTCCACTGGCGGGAGGGCAAATGAGCAGTTCTTC.

V gene TRBV20-1 combines with J gene TRBJ2-2; TRBD1 is a possible D gene (6 bases). There are 16 residues in the CDR3. CDR1 DFQATT and CDR2 SNEGSKA come from the germline V gene (reference sequence). The V end lost 4 bases, the J end lost 6 bases, and 21 bases lay between the germline ends. The CDR3 loop reads CSAKFLRGRGPGELFF. Here the CDR3 DNA reads TGCAGTGCTAAGTTTCTCAGGGGCCGAGGGCCCGGGGAGCTGTTTTTT.

The V and J genes are TRBV10-3 and TRBJ2-3; the D is unclear. The CDR3 is 13 residues long. Trimming cost V 10 bases and J 1 base, with 12 bases left between them. CDR1 is ENHRY, CDR2 SYGVKD, per germline. CDR3 coding DNA: TGTGCCACCATACCTGAGGGCACAGATACGCAGTATTTT. Protein: CATIPEGTDTQYF.